The sequence of this TCR beta chain was determined in a study of T cell responses to AZD1222 COVID-19 vaccine (dated by TCRdb to the early 2020s). With regard to the full study: TCR sequencing was performed for roughly 250 trial participants, of whom 200 to 220 were given two doses of AZD1222 and around 25 were given two doses of MenACWY control vaccine. Trial participants were enrolled into age subgroups of 18-55, 56-69 and 70-plus years, which contained 148, 28 and 57 TCR-sequenced participants, respectively.

The CDR3 regions of human TCRbeta chains were analyzed by immunosequencing. Per the authors' processing: TCRs in the repertoires were compared against a reference library of SARS-CoV-2-specific TCRs that had been generated with the MIRA antigen-specificity platform. Breadth meant the fraction of unique TCRs that were SARS-CoV-2-associated, whereas depth meant the fraction of total T cells that were SARS-CoV-2-associated. Each spike-specific TCR was assigned to its reactive spike region and to a CD4 or CD8 class using the MIRA data. Log10-transformed breadth and depth values were compared by one-way ANOVA with Sidak's multiple comparisons tests. The table was pulled from immuneACCESS by TCRdb, which kept in-frame rearrangements only. Such tables lose some clones; where checked, under half of the loss comes from unresolved V genes, and the rest has no known cause. The V and J calls and clone size are taken from that table; D and trimming were inferred from the DNA. This sample holds approximately 180,000 clones; more than 75% were observed only once. Of the sample, 25% to 30% is held by the ten largest clones.

The CDR3 runs 15 amino acids, cysteine and phenylalanine included. CDR3 DNA only is kept here, 45 bases in frame from base 1. The germline V gene (reference sequence) gives CDR1 as GTSNPN and CDR2 as SVGIG. Trimming accounts for 0 bases at V and 6 bases at J, while the number of junction bases matched to no gene is 10. The time point label on this specimen signifies: about 28 days (+/-7) after the second vaccine dose. AZD1222 recipients given second doses at about 4 weeks or at about 12 weeks were pooled, since spike-specific TCR depth and breadth were not found to differ between the two schedules. Samples from vaccinated people were obtained from the UK trials COV001 and COV002, which included a single-blind randomized controlled phase 2/3 trial of AZD1222 (ChAdOx1 nCoV-19) in healthy adults. For TCRbeta chain sequencing, PBMC samples were collected from trial participants at day 0 and at day 28 after the second dose.

This clone was detected a few times. The clone's antigen remains unknown. Per-base quality was not reported, and no clone a single base away is much larger than it. Paper-wide results and their limitations: Because no samples from the day 14 peak response were available, repertoires could be characterized only after the peak T cell response. The whole spike protein was spanned by vaccine-associated CD4 TCRs, and dominant responses were seen in regions 160-218 and 743-854. Nearly half of unique spike-specific TCRs reportedly recognized epitopes outside regions mutated in the B.1.351 and B.1.1.7 variants. Participants were mostly white British, with more females than males. The authors suggested clonal diversity may have been underestimated. Spike-specific TCR breadth and depth rose significantly after two AZD1222 doses compared with day 0 and with MenACWY recipients. The 56-69-year group was small, and its depth increase did not reach significance, likely because of low power. Conclusions about previously exposed vaccinees are limited because only five to seven AZD1222 recipients were SARS-CoV-2 seropositive at baseline.

The sequence was collected from an adult who received the AZD1222 COVID-19 vaccine. The sequences come from peripheral blood, collected 28 days after the second AZD1222 dose. In this chain, TRBV30 is recombined with TRBJ2-7, and 8 junction bases match TRBD2. The nucleotides are TGTGCCTGGAGTGTAGCCGGGGGGGCATTCTTCGAGCAGTACTTC. The resulting protein is CAWSVAGGAFFEQYF.